These 19 T cell receptor beta chains share one sample of origin, sequenced in a study of identifying expanded T cells in peripheral blood. Profiling relied on immunoSEQ multiplex PCR, and the TCRdb table lists in-frame clones only, not all of them. The profile covers tens of thousands of clones, with about 85% appearing a single time and over 15% taken by the ten largest. Source material: blood. Receptors were obtained from a person aged 18 to 70 in good health.

The gene calls are TRBV7-2 and TRBJ2-1, with a possible D match to TRBD1 (6 bases). V shed 7 bases and J shed 5 bases, with 15 bases lying between them. Germline loops: CDR1 SGHTA, CDR2 FQGNSA. The CDR3 extends over 14 amino acids. The CDR3 here is CASKPARDNNEQFF. The CDR3 DNA follows: TGTGCCAGCAAACCGGCCCGGGACAACAATGAGCAGTTCTTC.

The V and J genes are TRBV29-1 and TRBJ1-4; no firm D call. Germline values: CDR1 SQVTM, CDR2 ANQGSEA. The CDR3 loop spans 11 amino acids. V gave up 6 bases and J gave up 7 bases, with 9 bases separating them. This chain's CDR3 is CSVRSGEKLFF. Here the CDR3 DNA reads TGCAGCGTGAGGTCTGGTGAAAAACTGTTTTTT.

The chain combines TRBV11-2 with TRBJ2-1; D is perhaps TRBD2 (5 bases). V lost 5 bases to trimming and J lost 0 bases, with 11 bases between them. This CDR3 is built from 15 residues. Germline V gene sequence: CDR1 SGHAT, CDR2 FQNNGV. The CDR3: CASSAQSGSYNEQFF. CDR3 DNA sequence: TGTGCCAGCAGCGCCCAAAGCGGCTCCTACAATGAGCAGTTCTTC.

The chain joins TRBV29-1 to TRBJ1-2, with D possibly matching TRBD1 (6 bases). Germline assignment: CDR1 SQVTM and CDR2 ANQGSEA. The CDR3 has 12 amino acids. Trimming cost V 7 bases and J 5 bases, with 14 bases left between them. CDR3 residues: CSDWTATYGYTF. The CDR3 nucleotides are TGCAGCGATTGGACAGCCACTTATGGCTACACCTTC.

CDR3 protein: CASSLAGQTSVYGYTF. The CDR3 DNA sequence: TGTGCCAGCAGCTTAGCGGGACAGACTTCTGTCTATGGCTACACCTTC. J is TRBJ1-2 and V is TRBV7-8; 7 bases align to TRBD1. Germline V gene lookup returns CDR1 SGHVS and CDR2 FQNEAQ. The CDR3 runs 16 residues. The junction had 8 bases not matched to a gene; V was cut back by 0 bases and J by 4 bases.

The chain uses TRBV7-9 and TRBJ2-7; D may be TRBD1 (5 bases). Trimming pared 0 bases from V and 3 bases from J, leaving 6 bases between. Looked up from germline, CDR1 is SEHNR and CDR2 is FQNEAQ (reference sequence). The CDR3 has 13 residues. CDR3 residues: CASSLADSYEQYV. The CDR3 bases are TGTGCCAGCAGCTTAGCCGACAGCTACGAGCAGTACGTC.

Written as DNA, the CDR3 is TGTGCCAGCAGTCAGACAGGGAAGAAGGCCGGGGAGCTGTTTTTT. This translates into CASSQTGKKAGELFF. This sequence joins TRBV27 and TRBJ2-2, with 7 nucleotides matching TRBD1. With 5 bases clipped from V and 6 bases from J, the junction kept 9 bases outside the gene matches. The CDR3 has 15 amino acids. Germline assignment: CDR1 MNHEY and CDR2 SMNVEV (reference sequence).

This chain joins TRBV4-1 and TRBJ2-5; D is perhaps TRBD2 (6 bases). The CDR3 consists of 18 residues. Deletions cut 0 bases from V and 9 bases from J, with 26 bases between. Germline V gives CDR1 MGHRA, CDR2 YSYEKL. CDR3 protein: CASSQDLSASAGKRAQYF. The CDR3 coding sequence is TGCGCCAGCAGCCAAGATCTGAGCGCGAGCGCGGGGAAGAGGGCCCAGTACTTC.

The chain carries TRBV29-1 and TRBJ2-1; 7 nucleotides align to TRBD1. The CDR3 length is 14 residues. In germline, CDR1 is SQVTM, CDR2 ANQGSEA. Unmatched junction bases numbered 11, after V lost 5 bases and J lost 7 bases. The CDR3 sequence is CSVRHRGEDNEQFF. Written as DNA, the CDR3 is TGCAGCGTTCGCCACAGGGGTGAAGATAATGAGCAGTTCTTC.

This clone was counted a few times. The chain carries TRBV18 and TRBJ1-2; D gene ambiguous. The CDR3 is 12 residues long. Trimming took 2 bases from V and 1 from J, leaving 2 bases between them. Germline-derived CDR1 and CDR2 are KGHSH and LQKENI. The CDR3 here is CASSPDNYGYTF. The CDR3 DNA is TGTGCCAGCTCACCAGATAACTATGGCTACACCTTC.

The chain uses TRBV7-2 and TRBJ2-5, with D hard to call. V lost 5 bases and J 4 bases, leaving 14 bases between the germline ends. This CDR3 contains 14 residues. Per germline, CDR1 SGHTA and CDR2 FQGNSA. The CDR3: CASSPRRWGETQYF. The CDR3 nucleotides are TGTGCCAGCAGCCCACGGCGTTGGGGAGAGACCCAGTACTTC.

V is TRBV19 and J is TRBJ2-1, with 10 positions matching TRBD1. Germline assignment: CDR1 LNHDA and CDR2 SQIVND (reference sequence). Trimming removed 6 bases from V and 1 base from J; junction bases left unmatched: 6. The CDR3 has 16 amino acids. CDR3 nucleotides: TGTGCCAGTAGCCCCGGGACAGGGGTGTCCTACAATGAGCAGTTCTTC. Protein sequence: CASSPGTGVSYNEQFF.

The gene calls are TRBV6-5 and TRBJ1-2; D gene unclear. The V end lost 7 bases, the J end lost 8 bases, and 20 bases lay between the germline ends. CDR3 length: 14 amino acids. Germline values: CDR1 MNHEY, CDR2 SVGAGI. In DNA, the CDR3 is TGTGCCAGCACCCCGGGCACGAAGGTTTCGGGCTACACCTTC. Translated, it gives CASTPGTKVSGYTF.

The genes are TRBV2 and TRBJ2-6; the D is unclear. Germline CDR1 reads SNHLY; CDR2 reads FYNNEI. The CDR3 loop spans 17 amino acids. Trimming removed 10 bases at V and 0 bases at J, with 19 bases between. The CDR3 coding sequence is TGTGCCAAGTCCCCAGGCCCCTTTTCCTCTGGGGCCAACGTCCTGACTTTC. Its translation is CAKSPGPFSSGANVLTF.

The chain employs TRBV6-1 and TRBJ2-4, with TRBD2 identical over 15 bases. Germline V gene lookup returns CDR1 MNHNS and CDR2 SASEGT. The CDR3 is 15 amino acids. The V and J ends lost 4 bases and 12 bases, in that order; junction bases with no gene match: 7. CDR3: CASSGTSGGALDQYF. The CDR3 coding sequence is TGTGCCAGCAGTGGGACTAGCGGGGGGGCCTTGGATCAGTACTTC.

The V gene is TRBV18, the J gene TRBJ1-4; 8 positions match TRBD1. Trimming took 3 bases from V and 7 from J; bases not matched to a gene: 10. The CDR3 runs to 16 residues. The germline gives CDR1 KGHSH, CDR2 LQKENI. The CDR3 nucleotides are TGTGCCAGCTCACCTCAAAAGGACAGGGCTGGTGAAAAACTGTTTTTT. This codes for CASSPQKDRAGEKLFF.

This chain links TRBV7-2 with TRBJ2-1; TRBD2 agrees at 11 bases. The ends lost 5 bases at V and 8 bases at J; junction bases unmatched: 17. Germline values: CDR1 SGHTA, CDR2 FQGNSA. The CDR3 is made up of 18 amino acids. CDR3 sequence reads: CASSPRAGFTSGSDEQFF. The CDR3 DNA is TGTGCCAGCAGCCCCCGGGCGGGGTTTACTAGCGGGAGCGATGAGCAGTTCTTC.

The CDR3 spells CASSLFNSYTEAFF. In DNA, the CDR3 is TGTGCCAGCAGTCTGTTTAACAGCTACACTGAAGCTTTCTTT. The chain has TRBV27 and TRBJ1-1; D is undetermined. The CDR3 runs to 14 residues. V was trimmed by 5 bases and J by 3 bases, leaving 13 bases between them. Germline V CDR1 and CDR2: MNHEY, SMNVEV (reference sequence).

The V call is TRBV11-2, the J call TRBJ2-7; D remains unclear. The CDR3 is 14 amino acids. The V gene lost 7 bases and the J gene lost 1 base, with 14 bases spanning the gap. Germline V gene sequence: CDR1 SGHAT, CDR2 FQNNGV. The DNA for the CDR3 is TGTGCCAGCACCCTTGACGTCCGGTCCTACGAGCAGTACGTC. It specifies CASTLDVRSYEQYV.